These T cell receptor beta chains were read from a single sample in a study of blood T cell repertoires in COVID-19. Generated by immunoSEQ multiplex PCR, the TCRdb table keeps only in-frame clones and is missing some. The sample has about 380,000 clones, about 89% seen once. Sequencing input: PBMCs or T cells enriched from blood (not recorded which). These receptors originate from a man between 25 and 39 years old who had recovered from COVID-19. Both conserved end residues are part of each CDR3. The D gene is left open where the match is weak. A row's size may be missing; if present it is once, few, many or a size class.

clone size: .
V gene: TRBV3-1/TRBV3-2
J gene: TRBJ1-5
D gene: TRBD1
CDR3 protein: CASSHSPGTGKSIQPQHF
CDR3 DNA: TGTGCCAGCAGCCATAGTCCCGGGACAGGGAAGAGTATCCAGCCCCAGCATTTT

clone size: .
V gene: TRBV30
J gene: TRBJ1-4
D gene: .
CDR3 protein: CAWSVARYTNEKLFF
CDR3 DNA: TGTGCCTGGAGTGTAGCCCGGTATACTAATGAAAAACTGTTTTTT

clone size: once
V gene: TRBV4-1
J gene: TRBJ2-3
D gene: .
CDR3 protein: CASSQDRGGSGDTQYF
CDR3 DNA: TGCGCCAGCAGCCAAGATCGTGGCGGGTCGGGGGATACGCAGTATTTT

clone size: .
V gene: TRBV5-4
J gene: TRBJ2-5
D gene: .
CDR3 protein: CASSSPGFQETQYF
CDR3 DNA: TGTGCCAGCAGCTCGCCGGGATTCCAAGAGACCCAGTACTTC

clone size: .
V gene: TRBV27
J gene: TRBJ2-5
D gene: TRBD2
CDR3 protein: CASSFRGGLETQYF
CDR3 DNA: TGTGCCAGCAGTTTCCGGGGGGGCCTTGAGACCCAGTACTTC

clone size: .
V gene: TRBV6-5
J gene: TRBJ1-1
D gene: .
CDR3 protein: CASRDINRATEAFF
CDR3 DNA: TGTGCCAGCAGGGATATTAACAGGGCCACTGAAGCTTTCTTT

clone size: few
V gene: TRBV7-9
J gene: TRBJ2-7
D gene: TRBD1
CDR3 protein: CASSLGLGTAYYEQYF
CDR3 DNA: TGTGCCAGCAGCTTAGGCCTAGGGACAGCTTACTACGAGCAGTACTTC

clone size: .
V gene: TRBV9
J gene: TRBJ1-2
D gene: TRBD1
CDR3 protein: CASSMEDRGYGYTF
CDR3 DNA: TGTGCCAGCAGCATGGAGGACAGGGGGTATGGCTACACCTTC

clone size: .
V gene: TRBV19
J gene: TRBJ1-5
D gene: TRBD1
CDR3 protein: CASSFTGTANQPQHF
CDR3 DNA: TGTGCCAGTAGTTTTACCGGGACAGCAAATCAGCCCCAGCATTTT

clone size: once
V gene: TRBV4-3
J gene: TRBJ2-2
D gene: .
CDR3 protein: CASSQDKWGAGELFF
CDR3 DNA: TGCGCCAGCAGCCAAGATAAATGGGGGGCCGGGGAGCTGTTTTTT

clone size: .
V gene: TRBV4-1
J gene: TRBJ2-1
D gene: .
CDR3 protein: CASSQDQGQFYNEQFF
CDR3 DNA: TGCGCCAGCAGCCAAGATCAGGGCCAGTTCTACAATGAGCAGTTCTTC

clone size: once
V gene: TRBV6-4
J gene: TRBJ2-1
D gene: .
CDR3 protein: CASSDSSNNEQFF
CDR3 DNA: TGTGCCAGCAGTGACTCATCAAACAATGAGCAGTTCTTC

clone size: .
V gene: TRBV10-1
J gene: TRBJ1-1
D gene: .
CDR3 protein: CASSLDRSNTEAFF
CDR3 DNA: TGCGCCAGCAGTCTAGACAGGTCAAACACTGAAGCTTTCTTT

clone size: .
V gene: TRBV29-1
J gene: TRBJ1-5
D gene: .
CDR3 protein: CSAKTGERQPQHF
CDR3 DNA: TGCAGCGCTAAGACAGGTGAACGTCAGCCCCAGCATTTT

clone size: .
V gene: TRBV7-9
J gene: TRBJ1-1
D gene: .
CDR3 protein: CASSSRGAPGTEAFF
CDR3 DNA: TGTGCCAGCAGCTCCCGTGGGGCCCCGGGCACTGAAGCTTTCTTT

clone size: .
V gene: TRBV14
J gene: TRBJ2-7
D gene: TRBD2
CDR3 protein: CASSHSQGKRGGPDEQYF
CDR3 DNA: TGTGCCAGCAGCCATTCACAGGGGAAGCGGGGGGGTCCCGACGAGCAGTACTTC

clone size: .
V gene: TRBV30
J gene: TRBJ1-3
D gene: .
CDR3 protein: CISGNTIYF
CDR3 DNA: TGCATCTCTGGAAACACCATATATTTT

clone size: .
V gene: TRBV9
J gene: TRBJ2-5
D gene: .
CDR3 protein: CASSPDREVETQYF
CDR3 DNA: TGTGCCAGCAGCCCAGACAGGGAGGTGGAGACCCAGTACTTC

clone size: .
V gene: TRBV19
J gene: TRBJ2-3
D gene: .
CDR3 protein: CASSSPPTQYF
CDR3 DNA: TGTGCCAGTAGTTCCCCTCCGACGCAGTATTTT

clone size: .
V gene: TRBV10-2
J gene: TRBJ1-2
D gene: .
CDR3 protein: CASSLTNYGYTF
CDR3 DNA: TGCGCCAGCAGTCTAACTAACTATGGCTACACCTTC

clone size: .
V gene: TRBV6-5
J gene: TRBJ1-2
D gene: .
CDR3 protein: CASRTRALYGYTF
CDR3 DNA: TGTGCCAGCAGGACCAGGGCTCTCTATGGCTACACCTTC

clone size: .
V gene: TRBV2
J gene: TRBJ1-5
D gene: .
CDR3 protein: CASSLGHPPQHF
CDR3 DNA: TGTGCCAGCTCCCTGGGGCACCCGCCCCAGCATTTT

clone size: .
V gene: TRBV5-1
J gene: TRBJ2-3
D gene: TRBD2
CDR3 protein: CASSRGSGASTDTQYF
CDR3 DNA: TGCGCCAGCAGCCGCGGGAGCGGCGCGAGCACAGATACGCAGTATTTT

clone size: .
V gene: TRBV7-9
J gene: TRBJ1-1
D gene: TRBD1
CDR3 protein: CASSRTGGATEAFF
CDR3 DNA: TGTGCCAGCAGCCGGACAGGGGGCGCCACTGAAGCTTTCTTT

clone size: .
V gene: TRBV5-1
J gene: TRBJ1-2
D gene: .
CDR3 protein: CASSSTQVSTTYGYTF
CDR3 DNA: TGCGCCAGCAGCTCAACCCAGGTATCTACCACCTATGGCTACACCTTC

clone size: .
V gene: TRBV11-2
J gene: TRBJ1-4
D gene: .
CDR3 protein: CASSLAGVGEKLFF
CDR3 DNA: TGTGCCAGCAGCTTAGCCGGGGTTGGTGAAAAACTGTTTTTT

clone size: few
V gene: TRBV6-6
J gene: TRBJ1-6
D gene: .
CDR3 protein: CASNQAYNSPLHF
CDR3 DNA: TGTGCCAGCAATCAGGCTTATAATTCACCCCTCCACTTT

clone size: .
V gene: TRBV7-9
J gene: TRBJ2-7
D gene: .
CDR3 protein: CASSLAAGIYEQYF
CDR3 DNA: TGTGCCAGCAGCTTAGCCGCAGGAATTTACGAGCAGTACTTC

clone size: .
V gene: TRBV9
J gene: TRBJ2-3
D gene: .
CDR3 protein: CASSVVGSPDTQYF
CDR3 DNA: TGTGCCAGCAGCGTAGTAGGGAGCCCAGATACGCAGTATTTT

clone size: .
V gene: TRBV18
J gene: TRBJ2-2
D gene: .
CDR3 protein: CASSPETVSTGELFF
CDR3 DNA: TGTGCCAGCTCACCAGAGACAGTATCTACCGGGGAGCTGTTTTTT

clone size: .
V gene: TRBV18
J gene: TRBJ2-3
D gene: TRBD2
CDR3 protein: CASSPQGLAGPDTQYF
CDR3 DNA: TGTGCCAGCTCACCGCAGGGACTAGCGGGTCCAGATACGCAGTATTTT

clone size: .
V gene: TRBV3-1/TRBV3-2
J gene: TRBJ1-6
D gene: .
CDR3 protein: CASTLDRGPNSPLHF
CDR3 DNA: TGTGCCAGCACCCTCGATCGAGGCCCCAATTCACCCCTCCACTTT

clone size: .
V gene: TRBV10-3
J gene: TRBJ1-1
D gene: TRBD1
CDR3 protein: CAISLTGVNTEAFF
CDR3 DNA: TGTGCCATCAGTTTAACAGGGGTAAACACTGAAGCTTTCTTT